Here is one T cell receptor (beta chain) with its context. The source of the sample is a study of blood T cell repertoires in COVID-19. Overall study context: COVID-19 samples collected from the United States, Italy and Spain covered acute and convalescent phases. PBMCs, B-cell-depleted T cells, or T cells were the source of the cDNA or gDNA that made up the material.

Original handling: From reference gene primer amplification, estimates of nucleated cell counts were derived. Repertoires were generated with immunoSEQ multiplex PCR, while TCRdb's copy carries only in-frame clones and drops some. V, J and clone size are taken as reported in that table, and D and trimming were inferred from the DNA itself. The table shows roughly 100,000 clones, with roughly 86% occurring only once. CDR1 is SGHAT and CDR2 is FQNNGV in the germline V gene. This CDR3 spans 17 amino acids. V dropped 5 bases and J dropped 2; count of bases not matched to a gene: 9. The source material was peripheral blood. The V and J genes are TRBV11-2 and TRBJ1-3; 10 bases are a match to TRBD1. The clonotype was recovered from a human donor in a cohort sampled during active COVID-19. CDR3 coding DNA: TGTGCCAGCAGCCGCTTCGCCGGGACAGGGGCTGGAAACACCATATATTTT. Protein product: CASSRFAGTGAGNTIYF.